The entry below gives a single TCR beta chain sequence along with its context. Its antigen has not been determined. The input lacks base qualities; no much larger clone sits a single base away. Library prep was done by the immunoSEQ multiplex PCR assay. The multiplex PCR relied on a mix of 60 forward primers for TCR Vbeta segments and 13 reverse primers for TCR Jbeta segments. A multiplex PCR assay on genomic DNA amplified the CDR3 region of rearranged TCR beta genes. On the Illumina HiSeq System, the amplified TCR beta libraries were sequenced as 87-base-pair reads. From the authors' description of their analysis: In a later analysis, 77 million or so unique TCR beta chains were counted across the approximately 620 repertoires, and roughly 9.9 million of these chains were shared by at least two donors. A nearest-neighbor algorithm error-corrected the raw reads and collapsed the reads into unique sequences, merging closely related sequences to remove PCR and sequencing errors. V, D and J gene segments were assigned by aligning CDR3 sequences to IMGT reference sequences. For a sequence to be retained, a match of at least six nucleotides was required to both a V gene segment and a J gene segment. A rearrangement was called productive if the CDR3 had no stop codons and remained in frame with V and J, and every other rearrangement was called non-productive. Following IMGT convention, CDR3 was defined as the stretch from the second conserved V-encoded cysteine to the conserved J-encoded phenylalanine. The earlier analysis of 500 to 600 of the donors excluded sequences that lacked an unambiguous match to a single V gene segment. In an earlier analysis of 587 of the donors, V segments were called functional above 56.7% productive rearrangements and were called segregating when the between-donor standard deviation exceeded 5%. A statistical classification framework was built to diagnose cytomegalovirus status from the catalog of TCR beta chain sequences. A later analysis assigned V and J genes by comparing TCR nucleotide sequences with IMGT/GENE-DB human TR gene sequences. The TCRdist pipeline was used in a later analysis to assign CDR3 sequences and most-parsimonious VDJ recombination scenarios. In a later analysis, each TCR beta chain was defined by its CDR3 amino acid sequence together with its V-gene family, and reads without a unique V-gene family were excluded. A later analysis removed 450 to 600 highly shared, low-generation-probability nucleotide sequences to deal with suspected cross-contamination and a sequencing artifact. In a later analysis, a clonal expansion index for each public chain was calculated from normalized within-repertoire ranks of inferred template counts. Generation probabilities in a later analysis came from a VDJ recombination model fitted to out-of-frame rearrangements, and those results were checked against IGoR. A later analysis scored TCR-TCR, TCR-HLA and TCR-CMV co-occurrence with hypergeometric tests, applying a repertoire-size bias correction to TCR pairs. A later analysis estimated false discovery rates by permuting HLA or CMV assignments 20 times. In a later analysis, co-occurring TCRs were grouped with DBSCAN, and TCRdist sequence similarity was added when clustering was performed within HLA-allele-positive subsets. Repertoires with fewer than 30,000 or more than 120,000 public chains were left out of co-occurrence clustering, as were four to six repertoires with anomalous nucleotide sharing. The table was pulled from immuneACCESS by TCRdb, which kept in-frame rearrangements only. Such tables lose some clones; where checked, under half of the loss comes from unresolved V genes, and the rest has no known cause. V and J calls and clone size are as listed in that table; D and trimming were resolved from the DNA. The sample contains more than 100,000 clones, nearly 80% of them found a single time. The ten largest clones add up to about 3.5% of the sample.

The source of the sample is a study of cytomegalovirus exposure and HLA in healthy donors (dated by TCRdb to 2017 to 2019). Regarding the complete study: According to an earlier analysis of a few hundred of the donors, about 179 million T cells yielded some 110 million unique TCR beta sequences and 276 Gb of sequence data. About 280 gigabases of sequencing data and approximately 85 million unique TCR sequences were included in an early release covering about 600 HLA-typed donors. Of the roughly 400 genotyped donors, more than 75% were placed in the genetic ancestry cluster associated with self-reported Caucasian donors. The study was designed to test whether signatures of past pathogen exposure could be identified by cataloging public T cell receptors. The study profiled the T cell repertoires of about 640 subjects by immunosequencing and related them to cytomegalovirus serostatus. Besides the first cohort of 666 subjects, a separate validation cohort made up of 120 different subjects was used. High-throughput TCR immunosequencing, statistical association of individual TCRs with disease status, and machine learning were combined to predict cytomegalovirus infection status. In a later analysis, previously published TCR beta repertoires from 666 donors were re-analyzed and high-resolution HLA genotyping was added so that TCR occurrence patterns could be studied. The later analysis used no new phenotypic data to find candidate immune exposures, relying instead on TCR beta sequences and their occurrence across donors. An earlier analysis of some 500 of the donors used high-throughput TCR beta sequencing to judge whether each TCR beta V gene segment behaved as functional or pseudogenic. Donor age, sex, ethnicity and CMV serostatus were compiled alongside the repertoire data. Genome-wide SNP genotypes for about 65% of the roughly 670 donors were used in a later genetic analysis, which treated that subset as a discovery cohort. Every repertoire in the discovery cohort had been generated on one and the same sequencing platform. HLA typing included class I and class II loci at four-digit resolution. Typing coverage varied by locus: about 629-640 donors for A, B, C, DRB1 and DQB1; around 560 for DQA1; more than 600 for DPA1; roughly 450 for DPB1. Four to six DR-DQ haplotypes were handled as single units for association and clustering because linkage in the cohort was strong. Across some 400 genotyped donors of the cohort, an average of 235,054 unique TCR beta nucleotide sequences per donor were sequenced, and roughly 17% of those sequences were non-productive.

Findings and caveats that apply to the study as a whole: Because counts were too low, 15 to 20 rarely observed V segments, including chromosome 9 orphons, were left out of the earlier analysis of roughly 600 of the donors. A further reported finding was that TCR beta sequences accurately predicted the HLA-A and HLA-B alleles for most subjects in the first cohort. CMV serostatus was the only immune exposure information available for the cohort. In an earlier analysis of about 540 of the donors, most TCR beta V segments were observed in productive rearrangements about 90% or about 30% of the time, broadly matching IMGT annotations. A few of the identified cytomegalovirus-associated TCR beta chains were confirmed in vitro to be specific for cytomegalovirus antigens. The classifier was reported to diagnose cytomegalovirus status with high specificity and sensitivity in both the original cohort and the validation cohort. Only TCR beta chains were sequenced in this cohort, and the absence of alpha or paired-chain data limited detectable features. Because HLA typing was unavailable for some donors at each locus, only the typed subset was used in association tests. An association between a missense DCLRE1C variant and V-gene and J-gene trimming of TCR beta chains was found in a later genetic analysis and replicated in an independent cohort. Sequencing depth was assumed to be roughly uniform across donors in the presence/absence analyses, though that assumption may not hold. According to the authors, the approach could potentially be generalized to other disease states and immunological phenotypes. Most CMV-associated TCR beta chains appeared to be HLA-restricted in a later analysis, and the HLA associations seemed to be driven largely by CMV exposure. According to a later analysis, parvovirus B19, influenza, CMV and Epstein-Barr virus appeared linked to several top co-occurrence clusters. Compared with equally common non-associated chains, HLA-associated TCR beta chains in a later analysis were more clonally expanded and had lower generation probabilities. Because the 87-base-pair reads could not distinguish some IMGT-functional V segments, including TRBV6-2 and TRBV6-3, those segments were excluded. The study gave a list of some 150 TCR beta chains associated with cytomegalovirus. A later genetic analysis reported fewer N-insertions in productive TCRs among donors in an Asian-associated ancestry cluster than the roughly 670-donor mean. While some public TCRs were present in many individuals, most TCR sequences turned up only very rarely across donors. A later analysis found that TCR association rates varied across HLA loci, with DRB1 alleles showing the most associated TCRs and HLA-C alleles the fewest. At a false discovery rate of 0.05, a later analysis linked around 17,000 TCR beta sequences to specific HLA alleles. A cluster of highly shared sequence variants was judged likely to represent a technical artifact of the sequencing pipeline. When HLA alleles, especially DR and DQ, strongly co-occurred, attributing TCR associations to individual alleles was difficult. Correlated functional status among segregating V segments might be attributable to linkage disequilibrium, but an unknown experimental factor could not be ruled out.

The cohort consisted of some 730 healthy bone marrow donors. At the time of sampling, all cohort members were nominally healthy, though unrecorded immune exposures were likely present. The donor tested CMV seropositive and was one of the 289 seropositive cohort members. A peripheral blood sample was collected from each donor, and TCR beta sequencing was performed on peripheral blood mononuclear cells. Genomic DNA was extracted from the blood cell samples with the Qiagen DNeasy Blood Extraction Kit. Counted from cysteine to phenylalanine, this CDR3 has 16 amino acids. The retained sequence is limited to the CDR3, 48 bases, with the frame set at the first base. V is cut by 5 bases and J by 3 bases, and the space between the germline ends is 16 bases. Based on the germline V gene (reference sequence), the CDR1 and CDR2 sequences are LNHDA and SQIVND.

The chain is encoded by TRBV19 joined to TRBJ1-4, and the D gene may be TRBD1, 5 bases matching. The sequence derives from a woman aged 25 to 39 in good health and CMV-seropositive. The sample taken for sequencing was PBMCs. In nucleotide form, the sequence is TGTGCCAGTAGTCCAACCCGACAGCTGCCTAATGAAAAACTGTTTTTT. This sequence encodes CASSPTRQLPNEKLFF.